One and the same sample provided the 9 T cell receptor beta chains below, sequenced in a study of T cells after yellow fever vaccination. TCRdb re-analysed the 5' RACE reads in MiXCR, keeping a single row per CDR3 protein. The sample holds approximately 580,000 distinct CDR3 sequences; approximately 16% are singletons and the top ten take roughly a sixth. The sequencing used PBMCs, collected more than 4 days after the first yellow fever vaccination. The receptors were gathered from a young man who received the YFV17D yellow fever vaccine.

The CDR3 sequence: CASSAPSGGVQFF. The CDR3 nucleotides are TGTGCCAGCAGCGCCCCTAGCGGGGGGGTGCAGTTCTTC. The genes are TRBV9 and TRBJ2-1; 12 bases match TRBD2. The CDR3 sequence is 13 residues long. V was clipped by 3 bases and J by 12 bases; unmatched bases: 4. Germline CDR1 reads SGDLS; CDR2 reads YYNGEE.

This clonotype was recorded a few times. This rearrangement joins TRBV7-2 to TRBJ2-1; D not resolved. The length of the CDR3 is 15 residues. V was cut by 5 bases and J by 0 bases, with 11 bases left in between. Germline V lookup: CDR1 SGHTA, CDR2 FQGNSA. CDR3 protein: CASSHPSSSYNEQFF. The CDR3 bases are TGTGCCAGCAGCCATCCTTCGAGCTCCTACAATGAGCAGTTCTTC. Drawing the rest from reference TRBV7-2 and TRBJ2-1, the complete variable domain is GAGVSQSPSNKVTEKGKDVELRCDPISGHTALYWYRQSLGQGLEFLIYFQGNSAPDKSGLPSDRFSAERTGGSVSTLTIQRTQQEDSAVYLCASSHPSSSYNEQFFGPGTRLTVL.

In DNA form, the CDR3 reads TGTGCCAGCAGTTCCTCAGCAACAGCCTACTATGGCTACACCTTC. Translated: CASSSSATAYYGYTF. This chain uses TRBV6-2 or TRBV6-3 with TRBJ1-2, with D unclear. V lost 4 bases and J 3 bases, leaving 15 bases between the germline ends. Germline assignment: CDR1 MNHEY and CDR2 SVGEGT. The length of the CDR3 is 15 residues.

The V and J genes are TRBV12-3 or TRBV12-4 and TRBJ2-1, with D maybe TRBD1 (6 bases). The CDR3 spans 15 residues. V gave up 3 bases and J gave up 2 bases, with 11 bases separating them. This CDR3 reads CASSFRSGAYNEQFF. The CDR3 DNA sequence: TGTGCCAGCAGTTTTAGGTCAGGGGCCTACAATGAGCAGTTCTTC.

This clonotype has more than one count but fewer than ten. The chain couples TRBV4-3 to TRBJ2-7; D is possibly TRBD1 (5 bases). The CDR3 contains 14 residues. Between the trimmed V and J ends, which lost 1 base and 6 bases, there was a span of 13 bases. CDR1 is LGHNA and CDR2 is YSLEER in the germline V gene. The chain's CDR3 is CASSQAWARGEQYF. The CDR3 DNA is TGCGCCAGCAGCCAAGCATGGGCAAGGGGCGAGCAGTACTTC.

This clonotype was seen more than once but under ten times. CDR3 nucleotides: TGCGCCAGCAGCTTCGTAACAGGGGAAGGGGAGAATGGCTACACCTTC. Amino acids: CASSFVTGEGENGYTF. This chain connects TRBV5-1 to TRBJ1-2, with 7 bases matching TRBD1. The V gene's germline CDR1 is SGHRS and CDR2 YFSETQ. The V gene end was trimmed by 2 bases and the J gene end by 6 bases; junction bases not matched to a gene: 13. This CDR3 spans 16 amino acids. The full variable domain, with the rest looked up from reference TRBV5-1 and TRBJ1-2, is KAGVTQTPRYLIKTRGQQVTLSCSPISGHRSVSWYQQTPGQGLQFLFEYFSETQRNKGNFPGRFSGRQFSNSRSEMNVSTLELGDSALYLCASSFVTGEGENGYTFGSGTRLTVV.

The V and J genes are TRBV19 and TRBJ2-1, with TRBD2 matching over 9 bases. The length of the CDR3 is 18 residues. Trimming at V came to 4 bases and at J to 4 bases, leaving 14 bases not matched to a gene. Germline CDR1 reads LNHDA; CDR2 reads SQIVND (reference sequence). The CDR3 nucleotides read TGTGCCAGTAGTACCCTCCACCTGACTAGCGGACTTTACAATGAGCAGTTCTTC. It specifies CASSTLHLTSGLYNEQFF.

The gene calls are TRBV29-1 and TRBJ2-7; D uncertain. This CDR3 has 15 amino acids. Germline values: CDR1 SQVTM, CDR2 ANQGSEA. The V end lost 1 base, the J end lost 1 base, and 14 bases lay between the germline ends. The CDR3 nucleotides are TGCAGCGTTGAAGCTTGGGATGACGGATCCTACGAGCAGTACGTC. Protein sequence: CSVEAWDDGSYEQYV.

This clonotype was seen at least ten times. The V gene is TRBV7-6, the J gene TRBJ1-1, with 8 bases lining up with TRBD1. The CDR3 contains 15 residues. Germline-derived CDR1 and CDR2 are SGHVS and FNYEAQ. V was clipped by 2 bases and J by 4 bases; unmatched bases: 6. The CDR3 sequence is CASSLSQGAGTEAFF. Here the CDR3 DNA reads TGTGCCAGCAGCTTAAGTCAGGGGGCGGGCACTGAAGCTTTCTTT.